Listed below are T cell receptor beta chains from one sample, sequenced in a study of T cell responses to AZD1222 COVID-19 vaccine. Profiled with immunoSEQ multiplex PCR; TCRdb holds only in-frame clones, not every one. Of some 150,000 clones listed, more than 70% are singletons. The material was peripheral blood, obtained 28 days after the second AZD1222 dose. These receptors came from an adult who received the AZD1222 COVID-19 vaccine. The CDR3 runs from the conserved cysteine through the conserved F or W. A D gene is named only where the DNA matches it firmly. Expanded clones get a size class; other rows say once, few or many, or leave the size out.

TRBJ1-3,NA,13,NA,TRBV15,CATSRDLRNTIYF,TGTGCCACCAGCAGAGATCTCCGAAACACCATATATTTT
TRBJ1-6,NA,14,TRBD1,TRBV6-5,CASTSGTGDSPLHF,TGTGCCAGCACTTCCGGGACAGGGGACTCACCCCTCCACTTT
TRBJ1-1,NA,11,NA,TRBV30,CAWSRNTEAFF,TGTGCCTGGAGCAGGAACACTGAAGCTTTCTTT
TRBJ2-1,NA,16,TRBD2,TRBV15,CATSRDRGVGNNEQFF,TGTGCCACCAGCAGAGATCGGGGGGTCGGAAACAATGAGCAGTTCTTC
TRBJ1-6,NA,13,NA,TRBV4-1,CASSQPGYSPLHF,TGCGCCAGCAGCCAACCCGGGTATTCACCCCTCCACTTT
TRBJ2-5,NA,17,TRBD2,TRBV11-3,CASSPGVSSGAQETQYF,TGTGCCAGCAGCCCAGGGGTCAGTAGCGGGGCCCAAGAGACCCAGTACTTC
TRBJ1-4,few,14,NA,TRBV28,CASTPPGSNEKLFF,TGTGCCAGCACCCCCCCTGGAAGTAATGAAAAACTGTTTTTT
TRBJ1-2,NA,12,NA,TRBV12-3/TRBV12-4,CATEGRRYGYTF,TGTGCCACGGAGGGGAGACGTTATGGCTACACCTTC
TRBJ2-7,NA,13,NA,TRBV7-9,CASSLDIGGEQYF,TGTGCCAGCAGCTTAGACATCGGGGGCGAGCAGTACTTC
TRBJ2-1,NA,13,NA,TRBV12-3/TRBV12-4,CASSLSRENEQFF,TGTGCCAGCAGTTTAAGCAGGGAAAATGAGCAGTTCTTC
TRBJ2-5,NA,17,TRBD1,TRBV28,CASSLFIGDRLQETQYF,TGTGCCAGCAGTTTATTCATCGGGGACAGGTTACAAGAGACCCAGTACTTC
TRBJ2-2,many,15,TRBD1,TRBV2,CASSEGQVYPGELFF,TGTGCCAGCAGTGAGGGACAGGTATATCCCGGGGAGCTGTTTTTT
TRBJ2-5,NA,14,NA,TRBV29-1,CSVETVYRGETQYF,TGCAGCGTTGAAACGGTATACCGAGGGGAGACCCAGTACTTC
TRBJ2-7,few,17,NA,TRBV11-2,CASSFLTTNLPAGEQYF,TGTGCCAGCAGCTTCCTAACTACTAACCTACCCGCGGGGGAGCAGTACTTC
TRBJ1-5,NA,16,TRBD1,TRBV6-5,CASSYTGQGAKEPQHF,TGTGCCAGCAGTTACACAGGACAGGGGGCGAAGGAGCCCCAGCATTTT
TRBJ2-7,NA,13,NA,TRBV6-2/TRBV6-3,CASSYSSPNEQYF,TGTGCCAGCAGTTACTCGAGCCCAAATGAGCAGTACTTC
TRBJ2-1,NA,15,TRBD1,TRBV19,CASSIGTGGYNEQFF,TGTGCCAGTAGTATAGGGACAGGGGGGTACAATGAGCAGTTCTTC
TRBJ2-7,once,17,TRBD2,TRBV2,CASIPGLAGETSYEQYF,TGTGCCAGCATCCCGGGACTAGCGGGAGAAACGTCCTACGAGCAGTACTTC
TRBJ2-5,NA,16,TRBD2,TRBV7-6,CASSLGASGMQETQYF,TGTGCCAGCAGCTTAGGTGCTAGCGGGATGCAAGAGACCCAGTACTTC
TRBJ1-1,NA,15,TRBD1,TRBV6-5,CASSPRDRSNTEAFF,TGTGCCAGCAGTCCCCGGGACAGATCGAACACTGAAGCTTTCTTT
TRBJ1-1,once,17,TRBD1,TRBV5-1,CASSLVPGQLLNTEAFF,TGCGCCAGCAGCTTGGTCCCGGGACAGCTATTGAACACTGAAGCTTTCTTT
TRBJ2-5,once,12,NA,TRBV9,CASSPTMKTQYF,TGTGCCAGCAGCCCGACCATGAAGACCCAGTACTTC
TRBJ2-2,NA,16,NA,TRBV5-8,CATPRDKYSYTGELFF,TGTGCCACACCCCGGGACAAATATTCTTACACCGGGGAGCTGTTTTTT
TRBJ2-5,NA,14,NA,TRBV5-6,CASSLRGSTETQYF,TGTGCCAGCAGCTTGCGAGGTAGCACCGAGACCCAGTACTTC
TRBJ2-3,NA,16,NA,TRBV27,CASSYRTGGDSDTQYF,TGTGCCAGCAGTTACCGCACAGGGGGGGATTCAGATACGCAGTATTTT
TRBJ2-7,NA,11,NA,TRBV3-1/TRBV3-2,CASSQRGRQYF,TGTGCCAGCAGCCAACGGGGCCGGCAGTACTTC
TRBJ1-1,NA,15,TRBD1,TRBV2,CASSEFQGANTEAFF,TGTGCCAGCAGTGAATTCCAGGGGGCGAACACTGAAGCTTTCTTT
TRBJ2-7,NA,15,TRBD1,TRBV7-9,CASSTWDRGSYEQYF,TGTGCCAGCAGCACCTGGGACAGGGGATCATACGAGCAGTACTTC
TRBJ2-3,NA,15,NA,TRBV4-1,CASSQETAGTDTQYF,TGCGCCAGCAGCCAAGAAACCGCTGGCACAGATACGCAGTATTTT
TRBJ1-3,NA,18,NA,TRBV4-1,CASRKTGTWGSSGNTIYF,TGCGCCAGCAGGAAGACCGGGACCTGGGGGAGCTCTGGAAACACCATATATTTT
TRBJ1-2,NA,14,NA,TRBV18,CASSPIGQPDGYTF,TGTGCCAGCTCCCCAATCGGACAGCCTGATGGCTACACCTTC
TRBJ1-3,NA,16,TRBD1,TRBV9,CASSGQGASSGNTIYF,TGTGCCAGCAGCGGGCAGGGGGCAAGCTCTGGAAACACCATATATTTT
TRBJ1-5,NA,15,NA,TRBV28,CASSLPGPGNQPQHF,TGTGCCAGCAGTTTACCAGGGCCGGGCAATCAGCCCCAGCATTTT
TRBJ1-1,NA,14,TRBD1,TRBV4-1,CASSQGTGWAEAFF,TGCGCCAGCAGCCAAGGGACAGGGTGGGCTGAAGCTTTCTTT
TRBJ1-3,once,15,NA,TRBV6-5,CASSRGALSGNTIYF,TGTGCCAGCAGTCGGGGGGCCCTCTCTGGAAACACCATATATTTT
TRBJ1-1,NA,14,NA,TRBV3-1/TRBV3-2,CASSQFSGGTEAFF,TGTGCCAGCAGCCAATTTTCAGGAGGCACTGAAGCTTTCTTT
TRBJ2-1,NA,14,NA,TRBV19,CASSINGVNNEQFF,TGTGCCAGTAGTATCAACGGGGTAAACAATGAGCAGTTCTTC
TRBJ1-1,NA,12,NA,TRBV11-2,CASSPRGSGAFF,TGTGCCAGCAGCCCCCGGGGAAGTGGAGCTTTCTTT
TRBJ2-5,once,16,TRBD2,TRBV5-4,CASSVGLAGLQETQYF,TGTGCCAGCAGCGTGGGACTAGCGGGCCTCCAAGAGACCCAGTACTTC
TRBJ2-5,NA,11,NA,TRBV12-3/TRBV12-4,CASSLEKTQYF,TGTGCCAGCAGTTTGGAAAAGACCCAGTACTTC
TRBJ1-1,once,14,TRBD1,TRBV6-5,CACKGRTGSTEAFF,TGTGCCTGCAAGGGTAGGACAGGGTCTACTGAAGCTTTCTTT
TRBJ2-7,NA,16,TRBD1,TRBV28,CASTPPSRQGSLQQYF,TGTGCCAGCACTCCTCCTTCGAGACAGGGGTCTCTCCAGCAGTACTTC
TRBJ1-1,NA,14,TRBD1,TRBV18,CASSPGTGNTEAFF,TGTGCCAGCTCACCGGGGACAGGAAACACTGAAGCTTTCTTT
TRBJ1-2,NA,13,NA,TRBV19,CASSMGPPYGYTF,TGTGCCAGTAGTATGGGGCCCCCCTATGGCTACACCTTC
TRBJ1-4,NA,15,NA,TRBV24-1,CATSDPWGINEKLFF,TGTGCCACCAGTGACCCTTGGGGTATTAATGAAAAACTGTTTTTT
TRBJ2-1,NA,15,TRBD2,TRBV6-4,CASRGLAGGKNEQFF,TGTGCCAGCAGGGGACTAGCGGGGGGAAAGAATGAGCAGTTCTTC
TRBJ1-1,NA,15,TRBD1,TRBV4-2,CASSQEWQGAVEAFF,TGTGCCAGCAGCCAAGAATGGCAGGGGGCTGTTGAAGCTTTCTTT
TRBJ1-3,NA,14,TRBD1,TRBV6-6,CASRADRLGNTIYF,TGTGCCAGCAGGGCGGACAGGCTCGGAAACACCATATATTTT
TRBJ2-3,NA,11,NA,TRBV5-4,CASSSIWGQYF,TGTGCCAGCAGCTCAATTTGGGGGCAGTATTTT
TRBJ1-1,NA,13,NA,TRBV3-1/TRBV3-2,CASSSVVNTEAFF,TGTGCCAGCAGCTCGGTGGTGAACACTGAAGCTTTCTTT
TRBJ2-3,NA,16,NA,TRBV14,CASSPDRVASTDTQYF,TGTGCCAGCAGCCCAGATCGGGTGGCTAGCACAGATACGCAGTATTTT